This entry lists 21 T cell receptor beta chains sequenced from one sample in a study of blood T cell repertoires in COVID-19. Measured with immunoSEQ multiplex PCR; TCRdb has only the in-frame clones, and not every one. The data show some 280,000 clones, roughly 80% seen once. The sample comprised peripheral blood. The receptors stem from a woman between 45 and 60 years old with active or convalescent COVID-19.

The sample holds one count of this clone. This CDR3 reads CASSLSSSPNNEQFF. The CDR3 DNA reads TGTGCCAGCAGCTTGTCCTCGAGTCCGAACAATGAGCAGTTCTTC. The rearrangement uses TRBV5-4 and TRBJ2-1; D remains ambiguous. CDR1 is SGHNT and CDR2 is YYREEE in the germline V gene (reference sequence). The CDR3 loop spans 15 amino acids. The V end lost 1 base, the J end lost 5 bases, and 13 bases lay between the germline ends.

J is TRBJ1-6 and V is TRBV7-8; perhaps TRBD1 as D (5 bases). The CDR3 is 14 amino acids. The V gene's germline CDR1 is SGHVS and CDR2 FQNEAQ. Trimming shortened V by 5 bases and J by 1 base, and 6 bases separated the two germline ends. CDR3 sequence: CASSPGSYNSPLHF. Written as DNA, the CDR3 is TGTGCCAGCAGCCCAGGGTCCTATAATTCACCCCTCCACTTT.

The chain has TRBV28 and TRBJ1-2; D gene uncertain. Deletions cut 2 bases from V and 5 bases from J, with 6 bases between. Germline V gives CDR1 MDHEN, CDR2 SYDVKM. This CDR3 has 12 amino acids. This chain's CDR3 is CASSLGPYGYTF. The CDR3 DNA reads as TGTGCCAGCAGTTTAGGCCCGTATGGCTACACCTTC.

The chain recombines TRBV30 with TRBJ1-1; no reliable D call. CDR1 and CDR2 (germline): GTSNPN, SVGIG (reference sequence). Trimming took 0 bases from V and 6 from J, leaving 5 bases between them. The CDR3 loop spans 11 amino acids. This CDR3 reads CAWSVGAEAFF. CDR3 DNA sequence: TGTGCCTGGAGTGTGGGCGCTGAAGCTTTCTTT.

This rearrangement joins TRBV6-6 to TRBJ1-2; D gene unclear. Trimming removed 0 bases at V and 6 bases at J, with 5 bases between. The CDR3 totals 12 residues. In germline, CDR1 is MNHNY, CDR2 SVGAGI (reference sequence). The CDR3 reads CASSYSTNGYTF. CDR3 coding DNA: TGTGCCAGCAGTTACTCGACTAATGGCTACACCTTC.

For the CDR3, the DNA is TGCGCCAGCAGCTTTCGGACAGGGAACGAGGACACTGAAGCTTTCTTT. Translated, it gives CASSFRTGNEDTEAFF. V gene TRBV5-1 combines with J gene TRBJ1-1; 8 bases are a match to TRBD1. The CDR3 totals 16 residues. Germline CDR1 is SGHRS and CDR2 is YFSETQ. Unmatched junction bases numbered 9, after V lost 2 bases and J lost 3 bases. The full variable domain, in which reference TRBV5-1 and TRBJ1-1 provide the parts outside the CDR3, is KAGVTQTPRYLIKTRGQQVTLSCSPISGHRSVSWYQQTPGQGLQFLFEYFSETQRNKGNFPGRFSGRQFSNSRSEMNVSTLELGDSALYLCASSFRTGNEDTEAFFGQGTRLTVV.

The chain couples TRBV28 to TRBJ2-3, with 9 bases lining up with TRBD1. CDR3 length: 15 amino acids. V lost 5 bases to trimming and J lost 6 bases; unmatched junction nucleotides: 9. Germline-derived CDR1 and CDR2 are MDHEN and SYDVKM. The CDR3 nucleotides read TGTGCCAGCAGTATAAGACAGGGGGGTTCGGATACGCAGTATTTT. The encoded protein is CASSIRQGGSDTQYF. The full variable domain, in which reference TRBV28 and TRBJ2-3 provide the parts outside the CDR3, is DVKVTQSSRYLVKRTGEKVFLECVQDMDHENMFWYRQDPGLGLRLIYFSYDVKMKEKGDIPEGYSVSREKKERFSLILESASTNQTSMYLCASSIRQGGSDTQYFGPGTRLTVL.

In regard to this clone: This same CDR3 is encoded by further DNA sequences in the sample. The chain uses TRBV5-1 and TRBJ1-3; the D is unclear. The CDR3 totals 14 residues. V lost 4 bases to trimming and J lost 0 bases, with 8 bases between them. Germline CDR1 and CDR2: SGHRS and YFSETQ. The CDR3 DNA sequence: TGCGCCAGCAGCCCCGGGAGCTCTGGAAACACCATATATTTT. This encodes CASSPGSSGNTIYF.

The chain uses TRBV6-1 and TRBJ1-2, with D possibly TRBD1 on 5 matching bases. The CDR3 extends over 17 amino acids. Trimming stripped 4 bases from V and 4 bases from J, with 22 bases between. Germline CDR1 is MNHNS and CDR2 is SASEGT. The DNA for the CDR3 is TGTGCCAGCAGTGCCCATCACTTGGGCGGCAGGGCCTATGGCTACACCTTC. Translation: CASSAHHLGGRAYGYTF.

The chain has TRBV19 and TRBJ2-2, with TRBD2 as a possible D gene (5 bases). Germline CDR1 is LNHDA and CDR2 is SQIVND (reference sequence). The CDR3 has 14 amino acids. Trimming removed 4 bases from V and 0 bases from J, with 6 bases in between. CDR3 nucleotide sequence: TGTGCCAGTAGTAGGCGGGCGAACACCGGGGAGCTGTTTTTT. As protein: CASSRRANTGELFF. Full variable domain (rest looked up from reference TRBV19 and TRBJ2-2): DGGITQSPKYLFRKEGQNVTLSCEQNLNHDAMYWYRQDPGQGLRLIYYSQIVNDFQKGDIAEGYSVSREKKESFPLTVTSAQKNPTAFYLCASSRRANTGELFFGEGSRLTVL.

This rearrangement joins TRBV2 to TRBJ1-1, with TRBD1 matching 8 bases. Trimming took 2 bases from V and 4 from J; bases not matched to a gene: 9. CDR3 length equals 16 residues. Germline CDR1 and CDR2: SNHLY and FYNNEI. The CDR3 nucleotides read TGTGCCAGCAGTGAATTGTCAGGGGGCTTAGTCACTGAAGCTTTCTTT. Translation: CASSELSGGLVTEAFF.

The CDR3 sequence: CASSYLYRDYNEQFF. The CDR3 DNA is TGTGCCAGCAGCTACCTCTACAGGGACTACAATGAGCAGTTCTTC. V is TRBV5-6 and J is TRBJ2-1; tentatively, D is TRBD1 (6 bases). The CDR3 consists of 15 residues. Trimming took 3 bases from V and 3 from J, leaving 13 bases between them. Germline lookup yields CDR1 SGHDT and CDR2 YYEEEE.

In regard to this clone: The same CDR3 is also encoded by other DNA sequences in this sample. The rearrangement uses TRBV12-3 or TRBV12-4 and TRBJ1-1; a possible D gene is TRBD1 (5 bases). The CDR3 sequence is 13 residues long. With 5 bases removed from V and 5 bases from J, the gap between germline ends came to 12 bases. The CDR3 DNA is TGTGCCAGCAGTCTGGGGGGGACGACTGAAGCTTTCTTT. Protein product: CASSLGGTTEAFF.

The rearrangement joins TRBV3-1 (or the pseudogene TRBV3-2) to TRBJ2-3; TRBD2 might be the D (6 bases). The V gene's germline CDR1 is LGHDT and CDR2 YNNKEL (reference sequence). Trimming took off 4 bases at V and 0 bases at J, with 11 bases between the two ends. This CDR3 region has 15 residues. The CDR3 reads CASSLSGASTDTQYF. The DNA of the CDR3 is TGTGCCAGCAGCCTTAGCGGAGCTAGCACAGATACGCAGTATTTT.

The CDR3 is CSDRQNFGTEAFF. CDR3 nucleotide sequence: TGCAGCGACAGACAGAACTTCGGCACTGAAGCTTTCTTT. The chain uses TRBV29-1 and TRBJ1-1; TRBD1 is a possible D gene (5 bases). The germline gives CDR1 SQVTM, CDR2 ANQGSEA. The V gene lost 7 bases and the J gene lost 4 bases, with 16 bases spanning the gap. CDR3 size: 13 residues.

There are a few counts of this clone. The chain is built from TRBV11-2 and TRBJ2-1; TRBD2 aligns across 7 bases. Unmatched junction bases numbered 5, after V lost 5 bases and J lost 10 bases. CDR3 length equals 12 residues. CDR1 is SGHAT, CDR2 FQNNGV, per germline. The CDR3 protein is CASSRLAGEQFF. The CDR3, as DNA: TGTGCCAGCAGCCGACTAGCCGGCGAGCAGTTCTTC.

This clone was detected only once. This sequence joins TRBV2 and TRBJ1-1; possibly TRBD1 for D (5 bases). CDR3 size: 15 residues. Trimming removed 2 bases from V and 0 bases from J, with 10 bases in between. Germline CDR1 is SNHLY and CDR2 is FYNNEI. CDR3 protein: CASSEWRGMNTEAFF. CDR3 DNA: TGTGCCAGCAGTGAATGGAGGGGAATGAACACTGAAGCTTTCTTT.

The rearrangement links TRBV11-3 to TRBJ2-1, with 8 bases identical to TRBD2. Germline loops: CDR1 SGHNT, CDR2 YENEEA. The CDR3 consists of 15 residues. The J segment lost 5 bases and the V segment lost 1 base, leaving 4 bases of the junction unmatched. CDR3 residues: CASSLVSGANNEQFF. The CDR3 nucleotides read TGTGCCAGCAGCTTAGTTAGCGGGGCCAACAATGAGCAGTTCTTC.

This clone has more than one count but fewer than ten. The rearrangement joins TRBV10-2 to TRBJ1-5, with D perhaps matching TRBD1 (6 bases). The CDR3 totals 13 residues. Germline V gene lookup returns CDR1 WSHSY and CDR2 SAAADI. V shed 5 bases and J shed 7 bases, with 12 bases lying between them. In DNA, the CDR3 is TGCGCCAGCAGTTCGGACAGAAAGCAGCCCCAGCATTTT. Translating gives CASSSDRKQPQHF.

The rearrangement links TRBV30 to TRBJ2-5; TRBD2 aligns across 9 bases. CDR1 and CDR2 (germline): GTSNPN, SVGIG (reference sequence). CDR3 length equals 13 residues. The CDR3 region is CASVAGGSKTQYF. The DNA for the CDR3 is TGTGCTTCGGTGGCGGGAGGGTCCAAGACCCAGTACTTC. Supplemented by reference TRBV30 and TRBJ2-5, the full variable domain reads SQTIHQWPATLVQPVGSPLSLECTVEGTSNPNLYWYRQAAGRGLQLLFYSVGIGQISSEVPQNLSASRPQDRQFILSSKKLLLSDSGFYLCASVAGGSKTQYFGPGTRLLVL.

This clone was observed a single time. The gene calls are TRBV20-1 and TRBJ2-7; 10 bases line up with TRBD2. The junction had 8 bases not matched to a gene; V was cut back by 3 bases and J by 6 bases. The CDR3 contains 14 residues. Germline V gene lookup returns CDR1 DFQATT and CDR2 SNEGSKA (reference sequence). CDR3 nucleotides: TGCAGTGCTAGTTTTGGCACTAGCGGGACCGAGCAGTACTTC. This translates into CSASFGTSGTEQYF.